This T cell receptor (beta chain) appears in the sequencing data of a study of blood T cell repertoires in COVID-19. Germline V gene sequence: CDR1 SGHNT, CDR2 YYREEE (reference sequence). The CDR3 contains 14 residues. V lost 4 bases to trimming and J lost 5 bases, with 15 bases between them. Repertoires were generated with immunoSEQ multiplex PCR, while TCRdb's copy carries only in-frame clones and drops some. The sample lists 200,000 to 300,000 clones; approximately 88% were seen once. Participant reports of clinical history set cohort assignment. The clonotype was recovered from a woman in her 40s with acute COVID-19. Sequenced sample: PBMCs or T cells enriched from blood (not recorded which). The chain recombines TRBV5-4 with TRBJ1-2; D might be TRBD1 (5 bases). The CDR3 sequence is CASSLGRGGYGYTF. The CDR3 nucleotides are TGTGCCAGCAGCCTGGGAAGGGGAGGGTATGGCTACACCTTC.